This T cell receptor (beta chain) came from a study of vaccination and CD4 T cells after COVID-19 (dated by TCRdb to 2021 to 2024). For the wider study: SARS-CoV-2 positivity had been established in the convalescent patients by nasal swab PCR, and mild disease was recorded in several of these patients and severe disease in one. The convalescent cohort included six males and four females, with two Hispanic individuals, seven Caucasians, two Asians and one multiracial person. Participants got two doses of the Pfizer-BioNTech BNT162b2 vaccine (n=8) or two doses of the Moderna mRNA-1273 vaccine (n=2). Post-COVID blood samples from convalescent patients were collected a median of roughly 100 days after diagnosis, with a range of 35 to 161 days. The time from the second vaccine dose to post-vaccine blood sampling had a median of roughly 72 days and ranged from about 14 to 250 days. Culture stimuli were overlapping spike peptide pools from SARS-CoV-2 and from the common cold coronaviruses HCoV-NL63, HCoV-OC43 and HCoV-229E. Control cultures used a CEFX viral epitope pool as positive control, an HIV-1 Nef peptide pool as negative control, or no peptide. The spike-specific CD4+ TCR repertoire was compared before and after mRNA vaccination in nine to ten COVID-19 convalescent patients and a handful of infection-naive healthy vaccine recipients. What the study reported, not specific to this receptor: Although the median number of SARS-CoV-2-reactive clonotypes went up from around 20 after infection to around 40 after vaccination, the increase was not significant. Among the post-vaccine SARS-CoV-2-reactive clones in convalescent patients, a median approximately 86% showed up only after vaccination, which suggests vaccine-specific priming. Of the vaccine-specific clones in convalescent patients, 304 of 307, or nearly all, reacted only to SARS-CoV-2 spike and did not cross-react with common cold coronaviruses. Relatively few convalescent patients were included in the study, and early timepoints after natural infection were not analyzed.

The germline V gene gives CDR1 as MNHNS and CDR2 as SASEGT. Its CDR3 holds 14 amino acids, cysteine through phenylalanine. The only DNA kept is the CDR3, 42 bases in frame from the first base. V sheds 6 bases and J sheds 3 bases, leaving 12 bases between their ends. Receptor amplification or capture employed PCR. TCR sequencing of DNA from cultured CD4+ T cells used the Oncomine TCR Beta short-read assay at the Johns Hopkins FTIC core. The QIAamp micro DNA kit was used to extract genomic DNA from the cultured CD4+ T cells. Oncomine TCR Beta libraries from cultured CD4+ T cells were pooled using unique dual indexes and sequenced on an Illumina iSeq 100. Per the authors' processing: Non-productive sequences were filtered out, and CDR3s that did not start with C, did not end with F or W, or were shorter than 7 amino acids were discarded. The MANAFEST web application was used to identify antigen-specific clonotypes by comparing peptide-stimulated wells against reference wells and other culture wells. Positive clones required FDR below 0.05, an odds ratio above 5, and productive frequency above 0.1% in at least two of three replicate wells. A clonotype was classed as cross-reactive if the clonotype showed significant expansion both in SARS-CoV-2 spike wells and in at least one common cold coronavirus spike condition. Using R version 3.6.1, CDR3 homology was evaluated through Levenshtein distances (stringdist) along with unrooted phylogenetic trees (ape). The public reads were reanalyzed by TCRdb: fastp trimming at Q25, MiXCR alignment, in-frame beta chains only. Every CDR3 protein is listed once, alongside the most common genes and DNA of its rows. In this record, the V and J calls reflect TCRdb's handling and not the investigators' own analysis. This sample lists fewer than 15,000 distinct CDR3 sequences; 35% to 50% were detected once. The top ten hold under 25% of the sample.

Of note for this clonotype: Its antigen is not yet known. Base qualities were left out, and no much larger clone turns up one base away.

This specimen's treatment or condition label, per the study, means: roughly 11-day PBMC culture with coronavirus spike peptide pools or control peptides (ViraFEST assay). The ViraFEST assay was used in the study, in which antigen-specific T cells were expanded with peptide pools and expanded clonotypes were subsequently identified by TCR sequencing. The positive SARS-CoV-2 PCR tests of the convalescent patients were dated from March to December 2020, before the Alpha, Beta and Delta variants emerged in the United States. Roughly 2.1 million PBMCs per well were cultured in IMDM with approximately 5.5% human AB serum and 8.5 to 10 IU/ml IL-2, plus 10 ug/ml peptide pools. Half of the culture medium was replaced with fresh IL-2-containing medium on days 3 and 7. After around 10 days of culture, CD4+ T cells were isolated by negative selection with the EasySep CD4+ T cell isolation kit. PBMCs were separated from whole blood using Ficoll-Paque Plus gradient centrifugation and then either used fresh or cryopreserved at -140C. Each culture condition was generally run in triplicate wells.

In this chain, TRBV6-1 is recombined with TRBJ1-5; TRBD1 is possibly the D segment (6 matching bases). The source was cultured CD4+ T cells from blood, collected after SARS-CoV-2 vaccination. The sequence derives from a human donor with COVID-19. The bases read TGTGCCAGCAGGATGACAGGAATCAATCAGCCCCAGCATTTT. This codes for CASRMTGINQPQHF.